Shown below are 25 T cell receptor beta chains from a single sample sequenced in a study of blood T cell repertoires in COVID-19. The repertoire was sequenced with immunoSEQ multiplex PCR; TCRdb's copy has only in-frame clones and lacks some. The repertoire holds around 200,000 clones, with around 89% as singletons. The sequenced sample was PBMCs or T cells enriched from blood (not recorded which). These TCRs come from a young man who had recovered from COVID-19.

In its sample, this clone was seen once. V is TRBV11-2 and J is TRBJ2-2; the match to TRBD1 covers 9 bases. V trimming: 1 base; J trimming: 2 bases; junction bases outside the gene matches: 5. Germline V gene data show CDR1 as SGHAT and CDR2 as FQNNGV. The CDR3 is 17 amino acids. The CDR3 region is CASSLGADRGNTGELFF. The CDR3 DNA sequence: TGTGCCAGCAGCTTAGGGGCGGACAGGGGAAACACCGGGGAGCTGTTTTTT.

This chain uses TRBV12-3 or TRBV12-4 with TRBJ1-1; D gene uncertain. This CDR3 comprises 12 residues. V was cut by 2 bases and J by 9 bases, with 10 bases left in between. In DNA, the CDR3 is TGTGCCAGCAGTTTATTGACAAATAAAGCTTTCTTT. As protein: CASSLLTNKAFF.

CDR3 loop: CATQGGTNREKLFF. CDR3 nucleotide sequence: TGTGCCACCCAGGGGGGCACTAATAGGGAAAAACTGTTTTTT. The chain combines TRBV10-3 with TRBJ1-4; TRBD1 matches at 7 bases. The V gene's germline CDR1 is ENHRY and CDR2 SYGVKD. This CDR3 spans 14 amino acids. V dropped 10 bases and J dropped 8; count of bases not matched to a gene: 13.

V usage is TRBV3-1 (or the pseudogene TRBV3-2) and J usage is TRBJ1-3, with 7 bases that match TRBD1. V gave up 4 bases and J gave up 4 bases; unmatched junction bases: 7. This CDR3 contains 15 residues. Germline V gene data show CDR1 as LGHDT and CDR2 as YNNKEL (reference sequence). The CDR3 reads CASSLEGASGNTIYF. In DNA form, the CDR3 reads TGTGCCAGCAGCCTCGAGGGGGCTTCGGGAAACACCATATATTTT.

J is TRBJ2-3 and V is TRBV19; D perhaps matches TRBD1 (6 bases). Germline V gives CDR1 LNHDA, CDR2 SQIVND (reference sequence). V lost 6 bases and J lost 0, with 13 bases in between. The CDR3 length is 15 residues. In DNA form, the CDR3 reads TGTGCCAGTAGATCACAGGGCCCTAGCACAGATACGCAGTATTTT. This encodes CASRSQGPSTDTQYF.

J is TRBJ2-7 and V is TRBV9; tentatively, D is TRBD1 (6 bases). The CDR3 runs 14 residues. Germline lookup yields CDR1 SGDLS and CDR2 YYNGEE. V lost 0 bases, J lost 0 bases, and 7 bases lay in between. CDR3 coding DNA: TGTGCCAGCAGCGTAGGGGACACCTCCTACGAGCAGTACTTC. This codes for CASSVGDTSYEQYF.

For the CDR3, the DNA is TGTGCCAGCAGTTACAGGGGGACTTCCTACAATGAGCAGTTCTTC. Its protein product is CASSYRGTSYNEQFF. This chain joins TRBV2 and TRBJ2-1, with 8 bases aligning to TRBD1. Trimming at V came to 5 bases and at J to 1 base, leaving 4 bases not matched to a gene. From germline, CDR1 is SNHLY and CDR2 FYNNEI. CDR3 length: 15 amino acids.

The chain has TRBV20-1 and TRBJ2-1; no clear D gene. The V end was cut by 4 bases, the J end by 2 bases, with 3 bases between. Germline V gene sequence: CDR1 DFQATT, CDR2 SNEGSKA (reference sequence). The CDR3 contains 11 residues. The CDR3 region is CSAIAYNEQFF. As DNA, the CDR3 is TGCAGTGCTATAGCCTACAATGAGCAGTTCTTC.

The chain is built from TRBV11-2 and TRBJ2-3; TRBD2 matches 7 bases. The CDR3 contains 16 residues. CDR1 and CDR2 from the germline V gene are SGHAT and FQNNGV. The junction had 4 bases not matched to a gene; V was cut back by 1 base and J by 0 bases. In nucleotides, the CDR3 is TGTGCCAGCAGCTTAGGGGACGGGGGGAGCACAGATACGCAGTATTTT. Residues: CASSLGDGGSTDTQYF.

This clone was counted only a few times. The V and J genes are TRBV29-1 and TRBJ1-1; D is perhaps TRBD1 (5 bases). Germline V gives CDR1 SQVTM, CDR2 ANQGSEA. V dropped 1 base and J dropped 6 bases, with 15 bases sitting between them. CDR3 size: 14 residues. CDR3 coding DNA: TGCAGCGTTGAAGGGAGGGGATTCTTCGCTGAAGCTTTCTTT. It encodes CSVEGRGFFAEAFF.

The DNA of the CDR3 is TGTGCCAGTAGTAGGGACAGGGGGTTGGCAAACACTGAAGCTTTCTTT. It encodes CASSRDRGLANTEAFF. This chain uses TRBV19 with TRBJ1-1, with 11 bases fitting TRBD1. The CDR3 runs 16 residues. V dropped 4 bases and J dropped 2; count of bases not matched to a gene: 6. Per the germline V gene, CDR1 is LNHDA and CDR2 is SQIVND (reference sequence).

This clone was recorded a few times. This chain uses TRBV19 with TRBJ1-1, with a weak D call TRBD1 (6 bases). V lost 5 bases, J lost 0 bases, and 10 bases lay in between. The CDR3 length is 14 residues. Germline CDR1 LNHDA, CDR2 SQIVND (reference sequence). The CDR3 loop is CASSPSGVNTEAFF. CDR3 bases: TGTGCCAGTAGTCCGTCAGGGGTGAACACTGAAGCTTTCTTT.

This clone showed up many times. The CDR3 protein is CASTAGTSSRYEQYF. The CDR3 nucleotides read TGTGCCAGCACCGCGGGGACTAGCTCCCGCTACGAGCAGTACTTC. This chain connects TRBV28 to TRBJ2-7; 9 bases align to TRBD2. J lost 3 bases, V lost 7 bases, and 10 bases had no gene match. There are 15 residues in the CDR3. Germline lookup yields CDR1 MDHEN and CDR2 SYDVKM.

The V call is TRBV19, the J call TRBJ2-1; no firm D call. Trimming pared 5 bases from V and 5 bases from J, leaving 13 bases between. The length of the CDR3 is 14 residues. The germline V gene encodes CDR1 LNHDA and CDR2 SQIVND (reference sequence). The CDR3 spells CASSSGLSNNEQFF. The CDR3 DNA follows: TGTGCCAGTAGTTCGGGTCTTTCTAACAATGAGCAGTTCTTC.

Here the CDR3 reads CASSAAGTGPNQPQHF. The CDR3 DNA reads TGTGCCAGCAGTGCCGCCGGGACAGGGCCCAATCAGCCCCAGCATTTT. The chain recombines TRBV6-1 with TRBJ1-5, with 9 bases identical to TRBD1. CDR1 is MNHNS, CDR2 SASEGT, per germline. J lost 3 bases, V lost 4 bases, and 7 bases had no gene match. The CDR3 is 16 residues long.

The chain joins TRBV5-1 to TRBJ2-4; a possible D gene is TRBD1 (6 bases). Trimming took 0 bases from V and 5 from J, leaving 24 bases between them. The CDR3 sequence is 19 residues long. Per germline, CDR1 SGHRS and CDR2 YFSETQ. This CDR3 is CASSLVGAAGDLLQNIQYF. In DNA form, the CDR3 reads TGCGCCAGCAGCTTGGTAGGTGCGGCAGGGGACCTTTTGCAAAACATTCAGTACTTC. Looking up the rest from reference TRBV5-1 and TRBJ2-4 gives the full variable domain: KAGVTQTPRYLIKTRGQQVTLSCSPISGHRSVSWYQQTPGQGLQFLFEYFSETQRNKGNFPGRFSGRQFSNSRSEMNVSTLELGDSALYLCASSLVGAAGDLLQNIQYFGAGTRLSVL.

This clone was observed once. J is TRBJ2-1 and V is TRBV10-3, with a weak D call TRBD2 (6 bases). CDR1 is ENHRY and CDR2 is SYGVKD in the germline V gene. The length of the CDR3 is 14 residues. The germline V and J ends were trimmed by 8 bases and 1 base, with 12 bases remaining between them. CDR3 sequence (DNA): TGTGCCATCCGGGGGAGTAGGTCCTACAATGAGCAGTTCTTC. Translation: CAIRGSRSYNEQFF.

The CDR3 region is CASSQKHQGYNSPLHF. DNA of the CDR3: TGCGCCAGCAGCCAGAAACACCAGGGTTACAATTCACCCCTCCACTTT. The V call is TRBV4-3, the J call TRBJ1-6; perhaps TRBD1 as D (5 bases). Per the germline V gene, CDR1 is LGHNA and CDR2 is YSLEER. V was trimmed by 3 bases and J by 7 bases, leaving 16 bases between them. This CDR3 is built from 16 residues.

The V call is TRBV30, the J call TRBJ1-3, with D possibly matching TRBD1 (6 bases). Deletions cut 7 bases from V and 9 bases from J, with 19 bases between. CDR3 size: 13 residues. CDR1 GTSNPN and CDR2 SVGIG come from the germline V gene (reference sequence). This CDR3 is CASTGTRGSTIYF. DNA of the CDR3: TGTGCCTCCACCGGGACAAGGGGCAGCACCATATATTTT.

The V call is TRBV27, the J call TRBJ2-1; 12 bases match TRBD1. CDR3 length: 17 residues. Per the germline V gene, CDR1 is MNHEY and CDR2 is SMNVEV (reference sequence). J was trimmed by 4 bases and V by 4 bases; bases with no gene match: 8. In nucleotides, the CDR3 is TGTGCCAGCAGTTCTAACCGGGGACAGGGGGCTTACAATGAGCAGTTCTTC. Protein sequence: CASSSNRGQGAYNEQFF.

This chain uses TRBV5-1 with TRBJ2-1, with 13 bases identical to TRBD2. Germline CDR1 reads SGHRS; CDR2 reads YFSETQ. This CDR3 region has 18 residues. Germline trimming cut 1 base from V and 9 bases from J; bases unmatched to any gene: 13. The CDR3 protein is CASSLSPRTSGSMGEQFF. The CDR3 coding sequence is TGCGCCAGCAGCTTGTCCCCCCGGACTAGCGGGAGTATGGGTGAGCAGTTCTTC.

This chain uses TRBV7-2 with TRBJ2-2; maybe TRBD1 (5 bases). Germline V gene sequence: CDR1 SGHTA, CDR2 FQGNSA. CDR3 length: 15 residues. Deletions cut 5 bases from V and 6 bases from J, with 16 bases between. CDR3 region: CASSLRQGNAGELFF. CDR3 in DNA: TGTGCCAGCAGCCTAAGGCAGGGTAATGCCGGGGAGCTGTTTTTT.

J is TRBJ2-1 and V is TRBV21-1; no check of the table's D call, TRBD1, against the DNA was made. TRBV21-1 is flagged as a pseudogene. The CDR3 is 16 amino acids. CDR3 loop: CASSKDWKTAMNEQFF. The DNA for the CDR3 is TGTGCCAGCAGCAAAGATTGGAAGACAGCAATGAATGAGCAGTTCTTC.

CDR3 in amino acids: CASSPREKLFF. CDR3 coding DNA: TGTGCCAGCAGTCCGAGAGAAAAACTGTTTTTT. J is TRBJ1-4 and V is TRBV12-3 or TRBV12-4; D is undetermined. CDR3 length equals 11 residues. The ends were cut back, 5 bases at V and 8 bases at J, with 6 bases in the middle.

This rearrangement joins TRBV28 to TRBJ2-7, with 10 positions matching TRBD2. V gave up 5 bases and J gave up 4 bases; unmatched junction bases: 11. Looked up from germline, CDR1 is MDHEN and CDR2 is SYDVKM. The CDR3 is made up of 16 amino acids. CDR3 coding DNA: TGTGCCAGCAGTCCGGGATCCGGGACTAGCGAATACGAGCAGTACTTC. Residues: CASSPGSGTSEYEQYF.